Detailed here is one T cell receptor (beta chain). The ends were cut back, 2 bases at V and 6 bases at J, with 15 bases in the middle. CDR1 SGHRS and CDR2 YFSETQ come from the germline V gene. CDR3 length: 14 residues. The method was immunoSEQ multiplex PCR; TCRdb's version includes in-frame clones alone and lacks a portion of them. The table records 110,000 to 150,000 clones, roughly 79% of them present only once. The data belong to a study of blood T cell repertoires in COVID-19. The sample consisted of peripheral blood. This receptor was obtained from a man aged 50 to 59 with active or convalescent COVID-19. The chain recombines TRBV5-1 with TRBJ2-7; D might be TRBD2 (5 bases). As DNA, the CDR3 is TGCGCCAGCAGCTTTGGTCGGGATGGAGGCGAGCAGTACTTC. It is translated as CASSFGRDGGEQYF.